The 2 T cell receptor beta chains in this list originate from one sample, sequenced in a study of blood T cell repertoires in COVID-19. Repertoires were generated with immunoSEQ multiplex PCR, while TCRdb's copy carries only in-frame clones and drops some. In the table there are 250,000 to 400,000 clones, roughly 84% of which are singletons. The sample comprised peripheral blood. All receptors come from a man aged 45-60 years with active or convalescent COVID-19.

This clone was counted only a few times. This chain joins TRBV12-3 or TRBV12-4 and TRBJ2-1; TRBD2 agrees at 7 bases. This CDR3 has 12 residues. Losses at the gene ends were 3 bases for V and 14 bases for J; bases not matched to a gene: 7. The CDR3 nucleotides read TGTGCCAGCAGTTTTACGCGGGAGTGGAAGTTCTTC. Translated: CASSFTREWKFF.

This chain links TRBV7-9 with TRBJ2-3, with TRBD1 as a possible D gene (6 bases). Germline CDR1 reads SEHNR; CDR2 reads FQNEAQ (reference sequence). CDR3 length: 14 amino acids. With 6 bases removed from V and 2 bases from J, the gap between germline ends came to 12 bases. The CDR3 here is CASRKTGHTDTQYF. In nucleotides, the CDR3 is TGTGCCAGCAGAAAGACAGGCCACACAGATACGCAGTATTTT.